This TCR beta chain was sequenced during a study of human T cells and chemical hapten exposure (dated by TCRdb to about 2021). Background for the entire study: For sensitization, 2% DPC in acetone was applied to a roughly 2 cm by roughly 2 cm area of upper inner arm skin. Throughout the approximately 25-week study period, patients were also given weekly therapeutic DPC doses on the scalp. Patch testing on the upper back used Finn chambers containing 0.01% DPC, with scoring done after 6 days according to International Contact Dermatitis Research Group standards. The mostly female patient cohort included alopecia areata with under or over 50% scalp involvement, alopecia totalis and alopecia universalis. Libraries were combined into a pool for sequencing, and differences in TCR yield between samples came mainly from small differences in library volumes within the pool. Peripheral blood TCR repertoire changes were tracked in vivo in alopecia patients during primary and secondary sensitization to the hapten diphenylcyclopropenone (DPC). Blood was sampled from patients pre-sensitization (week 0) and at 2, 6 and about 24 weeks after DPC sensitization. For TCR sequencing, blood came from 25 to 35 alopecia patients at anywhere from one to four time points (pre-sensitization, 2, 6 and 24 weeks). From each blood RNA sample, both TCR alpha and TCR beta chains were sequenced. Study-level results and caveats: Repeated subsampling changed both the strength of the expansion versus patch-test correlation and the threshold at which the correlation became significant. The number of TCRs above 1 in 1000 frequency did not change with DPC sensitization; there was no evidence of global repertoire structure alterations. Because every patient had alopecia, a presumed autoimmune disease, the patients' immune response might differ from that of healthy individuals. Patch test score was positively correlated with the number of PT1 expanded TCRs, with significance at thresholds 8, 16 and 32 but not at 4. Expanded TCRs formed significantly more large CDR3 similarity clusters than pre-sensitization or healthy control sets, consistent with antigen-driven responses.

CDR1 SGHKS and CDR2 YYEKEE are derived from the germline V gene (reference sequence). The V and J ends are trimmed by 2 bases and 2 bases, leaving 14 bases between them. Including the terminal cysteine and phenylalanine, the CDR3 comprises 15 residues. Here the CDR3 DNA is all that survives: 45 bases in frame from base 1. Worth noting for this clonotype: Its antigen has not been determined. Nothing much larger sits one base from this clone, and base qualities are not available.

Library generation was performed with RACE. These reads were obtained on a NextSeq 500. Library preparation attached unique molecular identifiers to individual cDNA molecules for quantitative, reproducible TCR counting. The study's processing was this. A median of approximately 100,000 TCRs per sample was observed, with a range of roughly 23,224 to 750,000. V, J and CDR3 annotation of the TCR reads was carried out using the Decombinator software suite. For PS versus PT1 abundance plots, all samples were subsampled to the same number of TCRs (28,000). Expanded TCRs were defined as absent before sensitization and observed at least eight times at the 2-week time point. Using fastp trimming at Q25 and MiXCR clonotype assembly, TCRdb reanalyzed the public sequencing data and kept in-frame beta chains. Each entry merges the rows of one CDR3 protein and shows their most common DNA and genes. None of the V and J calls come from the authors' own analysis; TCRdb made them. Within this sample are roughly 38,000 distinct CDR3 sequences, with over 7.5% of them counted one time only. 26% of the sample belongs to the ten largest clones.

In light of the paper, this sample's time point label describes: patch test 3, about 24 weeks after DPC sensitization. Read against the paper, the sample's treatment or condition label means: therapeutic diphenylcyclopropenone sensitization with weekly scalp DPC. Unfractionated whole blood was collected in Tempus Blood RNA tubes, and total RNA was extracted from that blood. At every patch-test visit, the blood draw took place before the patch test was put on. To be eligible, patients had to be aged 18 to 70, diagnosed with alopecia and judged suitable for DPC therapy, while pregnant patients were excluded.

The chain links TRBV5-5 with TRBJ2-7, with the D call tentatively TRBD1 or TRBD2, each fitting 5 bases. This receptor was obtained from a man aged 50 or older with alopecia areata. Some clones in this sample may be carry-over from other donors' samples. The material was whole blood, obtained in connection with sensitization to the hapten diphenylcyclopropenone (DPC). The DNA is TGTGCCAGCAGCTTTGACCTGGGGGAAGCCTACGAGCAGTACTTC. Translated, it gives CASSFDLGEAYEQYF.